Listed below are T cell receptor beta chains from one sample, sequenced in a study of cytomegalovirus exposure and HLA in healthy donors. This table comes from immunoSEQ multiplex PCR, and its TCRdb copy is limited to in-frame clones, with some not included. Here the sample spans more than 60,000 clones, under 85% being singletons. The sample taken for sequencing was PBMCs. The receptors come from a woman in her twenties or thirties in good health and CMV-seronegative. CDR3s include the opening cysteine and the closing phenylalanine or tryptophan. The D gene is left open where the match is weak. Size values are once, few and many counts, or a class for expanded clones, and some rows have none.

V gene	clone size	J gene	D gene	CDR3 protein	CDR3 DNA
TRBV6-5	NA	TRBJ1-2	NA	CASRSTGWVGYTF	TGTGCCAGCAGATCGACAGGTTGGGTTGGCTACACCTTC
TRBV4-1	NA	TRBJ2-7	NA	CASSLQDTYEQYF	TGCGCCAGCAGCCTCCAGGACACTTACGAGCAGTACTTC
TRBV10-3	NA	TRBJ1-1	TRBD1	CAISESRTGASPEAFF	TGTGCCATCAGTGAGTCCCGGACAGGGGCATCTCCTGAAGCTTTCTTT
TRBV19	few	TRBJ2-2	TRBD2	CASSPTSGRVMGAGELFF	TGTGCCAGTAGCCCGACTAGCGGGAGGGTTATGGGCGCCGGGGAGCTGTTTTTT
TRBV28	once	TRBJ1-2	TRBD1	CASSLDRELYGYTF	TGTGCCAGCAGTCTTGACAGGGAACTCTATGGCTACACCTTC
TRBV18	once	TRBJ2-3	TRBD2	CASSPGLAEDTQYF	TGTGCCAGCTCGCCGGGACTAGCCGAAGATACGCAGTATTTT
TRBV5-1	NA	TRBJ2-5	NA	CASSLAQTSGETQYF	TGCGCCAGCAGCTTGGCCCAGACCTCCGGGGAGACCCAGTACTTC
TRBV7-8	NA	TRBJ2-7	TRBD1	CASRMGQGPSYEQYF	TGTGCCAGCAGAATGGGACAGGGGCCCTCCTACGAGCAGTACTTC
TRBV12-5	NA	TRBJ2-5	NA	CASGLVPLQGTQYF	TGTGCTAGTGGTTTGGTACCTCTTCAGGGGACCCAGTACTTC
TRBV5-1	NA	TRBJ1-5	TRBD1	CASSLGTGPAEPQHF	TGCGCCAGCAGCTTGGGGACAGGACCAGCGGAGCCCCAGCATTTT
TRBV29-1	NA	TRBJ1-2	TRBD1	CSVEAGGAGNYGYTF	TGCAGCGTTGAGGCAGGGGGCGCGGGGAACTATGGCTACACCTTC
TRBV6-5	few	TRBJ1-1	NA	CASSSQGEKTEAFF	TGTGCCAGCAGTTCTCAGGGTGAGAAAACTGAAGCTTTCTTT
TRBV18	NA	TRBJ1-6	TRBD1	CASSPTDRGPGSPLHF	TGTGCCAGCTCACCCACGGACAGGGGGCCGGGATCACCCCTCCACTTT
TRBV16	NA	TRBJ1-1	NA	CASSKGVNTEAFF	TGTGCCAGCAGCAAAGGGGTGAACACTGAAGCTTTCTTT
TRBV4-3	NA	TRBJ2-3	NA	CASSQEASRGTDTQYF	TGCGCCAGCAGCCAAGAGGCCAGCCGGGGGACAGATACGCAGTATTTT
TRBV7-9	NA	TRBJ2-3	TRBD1	CASSHRDRDTDTQYF	TGTGCCAGCAGCCACCGGGACAGGGACACAGATACGCAGTATTTT
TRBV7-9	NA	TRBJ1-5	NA	CASSFDFDQPQHF	TGTGCCAGCAGCTTCGACTTTGATCAGCCCCAGCATTTT
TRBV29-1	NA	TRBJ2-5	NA	CSVEVRQQETQYF	TGCAGCGTTGAAGTGAGACAGCAAGAGACCCAGTACTTC
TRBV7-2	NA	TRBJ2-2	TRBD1	CASSPRTGNTGELFF	TGTGCCAGCAGCCCTAGGACAGGAAACACCGGGGAGCTGTTTTTT
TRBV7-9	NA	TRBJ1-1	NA	CASSFPRPEAFF	TGTGCCAGCAGCTTCCCGCGTCCTGAAGCTTTCTTT
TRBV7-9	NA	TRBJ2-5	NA	CSSSLDFGGGSQETQYF	TGTTCCAGCAGCTTAGATTTTGGGGGAGGAAGCCAAGAGACCCAGTACTTC
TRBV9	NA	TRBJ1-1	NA	CASSADRSSFEAFF	TGTGCCAGCAGCGCCGACAGGAGTTCCTTTGAAGCTTTCTTT
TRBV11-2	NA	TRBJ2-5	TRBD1	CASSSGTEWGQETQYF	TGTGCCAGCAGCTCCGGGACAGAGTGGGGTCAAGAGACCCAGTACTTC
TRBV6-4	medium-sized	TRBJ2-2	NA	CASSDGDTGELFF	TGTGCCAGCAGTGACGGAGATACCGGGGAGCTGTTTTTT
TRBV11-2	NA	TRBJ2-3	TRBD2	CASSLDGAGGPIDTQYF	TGTGCCAGCAGCTTAGATGGGGCGGGAGGGCCAATAGATACGCAGTATTTT
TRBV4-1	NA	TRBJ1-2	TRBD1	CASSQAGGADYGYTF	TGCGCCAGCAGCCAAGCAGGGGGCGCTGACTATGGCTACACCTTC
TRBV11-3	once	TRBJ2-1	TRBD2	CASKGAGGEQFF	TGTGCCAGCAAGGGAGCGGGAGGTGAGCAGTTCTTC
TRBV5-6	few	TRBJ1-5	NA	CASSLTGLGNQPQHF	TGTGCCAGCAGCTTGACAGGGTTAGGCAATCAGCCCCAGCATTTT
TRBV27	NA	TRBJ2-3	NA	CASSLGGTQYF	TGTGCCAGCAGTTTGGGAGGTACGCAGTATTTT
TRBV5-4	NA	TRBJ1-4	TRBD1	CASSPDRGKEKLFF	TGTGCCAGCAGCCCGGACAGGGGGAAAGAAAAACTGTTTTTT
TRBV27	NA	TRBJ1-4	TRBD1	CASSPSRDRATNEKLFF	TGTGCCAGCAGTCCGTCCCGGGACAGGGCCACTAATGAAAAACTGTTTTTT
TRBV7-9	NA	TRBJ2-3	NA	CASSSGVGTDTQYF	TGTGCCAGCAGCTCGGGGGTAGGCACAGATACGCAGTATTTT
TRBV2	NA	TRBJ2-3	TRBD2	CASTMTSGTDTQYF	TGTGCCAGCACTATGACTAGCGGGACAGATACGCAGTATTTT
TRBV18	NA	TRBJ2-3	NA	CASSPSLATDTQYF	TGTGCCAGCTCACCATCCCTAGCCACAGATACGCAGTATTTT
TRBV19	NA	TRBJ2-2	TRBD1	CASSWTGQNTGELFF	TGTGCCAGTAGCTGGACAGGGCAGAACACCGGGGAGCTGTTTTTT
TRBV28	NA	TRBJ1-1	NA	CASEAGRGAFF	TGTGCCAGCGAGGCCGGACGGGGGGCTTTCTTT
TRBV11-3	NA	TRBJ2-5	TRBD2	CASSLAGGQETQYF	TGTGCCAGCAGCTTAGCGGGGGGGCAGGAGACCCAGTACTTC
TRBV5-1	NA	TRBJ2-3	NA	CASSIRGAGSSTDTQYF	TGCGCCAGCAGCATCAGGGGGGCAGGGTCTAGCACAGATACGCAGTATTTT
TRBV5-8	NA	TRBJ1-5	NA	CASSLASSNQPQHF	TGTGCCAGCAGCTTGGCCAGTAGCAATCAGCCCCAGCATTTT
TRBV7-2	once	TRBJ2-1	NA	CASSVRDYNEQFF	TGTGCCAGCAGCGTCCGGGACTACAATGAGCAGTTCTTC
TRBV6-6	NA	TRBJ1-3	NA	CASKHYGKEDGNTIYF	TGTGCCAGCAAGCATTACGGGAAGGAGGATGGAAACACCATATATTTT
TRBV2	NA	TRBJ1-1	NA	CASSENRGEAFF	TGTGCCAGCAGCGAGAACCGGGGTGAAGCTTTCTTT
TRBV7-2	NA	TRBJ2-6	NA	CASSSLYSSGANVLTF	TGTGCCAGCAGCTCGTTGTATAGCTCTGGGGCCAACGTCCTGACTTTC
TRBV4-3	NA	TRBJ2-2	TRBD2	CASSQGLAPTGELFF	TGCGCCAGCAGCCAGGGACTAGCGCCGACCGGGGAGCTGTTTTTT
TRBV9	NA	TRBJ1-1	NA	CASSYGRMNTEAFF	TGTGCCAGCAGCTATGGCAGGATGAACACTGAAGCTTTCTTT
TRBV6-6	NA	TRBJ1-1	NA	CASTRNTEAFF	TGTGCCAGCACCCGGAACACTGAAGCTTTCTTT
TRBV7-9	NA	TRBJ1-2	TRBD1	CASDRDTSGYTF	TGTGCCAGCGACAGGGATACAAGTGGCTACACCTTC
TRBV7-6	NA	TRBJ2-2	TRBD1	CASSPRQGLDTGELFF	TGTGCCAGCAGCCCTCGACAGGGGCTTGACACCGGGGAGCTGTTTTTT
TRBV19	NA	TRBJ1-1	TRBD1	CASKPRDRGTTEAFF	TGTGCCAGTAAACCAAGAGACAGGGGGACCACTGAAGCTTTCTTT
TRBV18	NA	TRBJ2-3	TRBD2	CASSPPGSGRKDTQYF	TGTGCCAGCTCACCACCGGGGAGCGGGAGGAAAGATACGCAGTATTTT
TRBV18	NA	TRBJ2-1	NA	CASSPQGGEQFF	TGTGCCAGCTCACCTCAGGGTGGGGAGCAGTTCTTC